These T cell receptor beta chains were read from a single sample in a study of blood T cell repertoires in COVID-19. Assay: immunoSEQ multiplex PCR; the TCRdb copy retains only in-frame clones and omits some. The profile shows about 250,000 clones, about 87% of them singletons. Sequencing used PBMCs or T cells enriched from blood (not recorded which). The receptors were gathered from a woman between 50 and 59 years old who had recovered from COVID-19. CDR3s leave out the opening cysteine and the closing phenylalanine or tryptophan.

j_gene	v_gene	CDR3aa
TRBJ1-6	TRBV27	ASSAGITSSPLH
TRBJ2-7	TRBV18	ASSPELQGREQY
TRBJ1-3	TRBV4-3	ASSQVAPLTGVSGNTIY
TRBJ2-1	TRBV24-1	ATRPGLAGAHEQF
TRBJ1-2	TRBV24-1	ATSGPNNYGYT
TRBJ1-2	TRBV5-6	ASRAGGRANYGYT
TRBJ1-2	TRBV4-2	ASSQVFQGTPGYT
TRBJ2-6	TRBV19	ASNARTVHLAFSGANVLT
TRBJ1-4	TRBV7-8	ASSWGTGNINEKLF
TRBJ1-5	TRBV7-9	ASSLSGVSGQPQH
TRBJ2-7	TRBV18	ASLSPSGHLREQY
TRBJ2-1	TRBV9	ASSVASGDYNEQF
TRBJ1-2	TRBV5-6	ASSVDRGGSYT
TRBJ2-3	TRBV6-1	ASSELGLAGGYGTDTQY
TRBJ1-1	TRBV28	ASSEQTNTEAF
TRBJ2-7	TRBV24-1	ATSSTWEPYEQY
TRBJ2-2	TRBV24-1	ATSDPYGSGYTGELF
TRBJ1-1	TRBV28	ASSSDGENTEAF
TRBJ1-1	TRBV18	ASSPRGQGNTEAF
TRBJ2-2	TRBV27	ASSLYSPPNLLKTGELF
TRBJ1-5	TRBV6-1	ASSEGGVQPQH
TRBJ1-1	TRBV10-3	ASAGKGNTEAF
TRBJ2-4	TRBV28	ASSESPRWVSKNIQY
TRBJ2-4	TRBV11-2	ASNRVTGAKNIQY
TRBJ2-5	TRBV5-1	ASRISGSVQTQY
TRBJ1-1	TRBV11-2	ASSSSDRANTEAF
TRBJ2-1	TRBV18	ASSLSPPTSGSSEQF
TRBJ1-6	TRBV6-5	ATRTDNNSPLH
TRBJ2-7	TRBV7-9	ASSPPGTYEQY
TRBJ1-1	TRBV7-2	ASSLVGQGARSTEAF
TRBJ1-4	TRBV11-2	ASSLDFVQGGLGNEKLF
TRBJ2-2	TRBV2	ASRDTWNTGELF
TRBJ1-2	TRBV4-2	ASSQGDRGKT
TRBJ1-1	TRBV28	ASSLEGRIAEAF
TRBJ1-3	TRBV6-5	ASSHGYSGNTIY
TRBJ2-2	TRBV7-3	ASSPPGTSGIGTGELF
TRBJ2-5	TRBV29-1	SVELASGRQETQY
TRBJ2-7	TRBV10-3	AISSGTTYEQY